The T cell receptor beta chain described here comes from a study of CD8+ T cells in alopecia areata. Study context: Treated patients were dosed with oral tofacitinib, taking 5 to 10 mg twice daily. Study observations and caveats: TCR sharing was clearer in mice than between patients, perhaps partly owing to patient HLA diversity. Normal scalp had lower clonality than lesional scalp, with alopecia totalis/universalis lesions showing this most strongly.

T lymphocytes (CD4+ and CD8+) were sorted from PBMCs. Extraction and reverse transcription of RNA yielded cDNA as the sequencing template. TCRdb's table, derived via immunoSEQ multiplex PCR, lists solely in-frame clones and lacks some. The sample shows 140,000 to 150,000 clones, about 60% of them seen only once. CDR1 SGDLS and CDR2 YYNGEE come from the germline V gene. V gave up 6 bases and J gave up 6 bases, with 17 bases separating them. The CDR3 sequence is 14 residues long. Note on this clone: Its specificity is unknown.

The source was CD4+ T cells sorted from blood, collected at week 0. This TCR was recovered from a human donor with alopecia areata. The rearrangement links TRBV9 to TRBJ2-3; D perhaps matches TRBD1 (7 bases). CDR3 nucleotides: TGTGCCAGCAACAATCGTCCAGGGGGGGATACGCAGTATTTT. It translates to CASNNRPGGDTQYF.